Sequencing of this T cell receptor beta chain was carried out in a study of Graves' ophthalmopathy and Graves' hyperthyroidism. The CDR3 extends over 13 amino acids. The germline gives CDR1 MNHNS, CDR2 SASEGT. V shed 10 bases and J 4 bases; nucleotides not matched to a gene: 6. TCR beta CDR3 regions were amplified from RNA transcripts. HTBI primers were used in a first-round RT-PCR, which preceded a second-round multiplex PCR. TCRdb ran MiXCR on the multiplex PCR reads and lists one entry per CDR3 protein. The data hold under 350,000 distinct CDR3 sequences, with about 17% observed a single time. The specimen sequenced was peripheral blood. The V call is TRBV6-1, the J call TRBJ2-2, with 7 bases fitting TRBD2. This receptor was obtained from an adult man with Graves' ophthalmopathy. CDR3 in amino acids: CATLGGPTGELFF. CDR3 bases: TGTGCCACTCTGGGAGGGCCCACCGGGGAGCTGTTTTTT.